The T cell receptor beta chain described here comes from a study of cytomegalovirus exposure and HLA in healthy donors. General study results and limits: An Asian-associated ancestry cluster reportedly showed fewer N-insertions than the roughly 670-donor mean in a later analysis. The study had only CMV serostatus as immune exposure information. Among TCR beta chains of equal frequency, HLA-associated ones were more clonally expanded in a later analysis.

With respect to this clone: Its antigen is still unknown.

PCR amplification relied on 60 Vbeta primers (plus 13 Jbeta primers). Using immunoSEQ multiplex PCR, the repertoire was profiled, and TCRdb retains in-frame clones only, with some absent. Here the sample spans some 250,000 clones, around 81% being singletons. The sample consisted of PBMCs. The receptor's source is a woman in her sixties in good health and CMV-seropositive.

CDR3 sequence reads: CASKPGTEAFF. In DNA form, the CDR3 reads TGTGCCAGCAAACCGGGTACTGAAGCTTTCTTT. The V call is TRBV7-9, the J call TRBJ1-1; no definite D call. CDR1 and CDR2 from the germline V gene are SEHNR and FQNEAQ (reference sequence). The V end was cut by 7 bases, the J end by 5 bases, with 8 bases between. This CDR3 spans 11 amino acids.